In this sample, the clone carrying this T cell receptor beta chain turned up once. 60 Vbeta and 13 Jbeta primers were used in PCR. Profiled with immunoSEQ multiplex PCR; TCRdb holds only in-frame clones, not every one. The table includes approximately 150,000 clones, 88% detected once. The sample comes from a study of cytomegalovirus exposure and HLA in healthy donors. CDR3 length: 15 residues. Germline-derived CDR1 and CDR2 are MNHEY and SMNVEV (reference sequence). V gave up 3 bases and J gave up 1 base, with 9 bases separating them. The chain carries TRBV27 and TRBJ2-2; the D is unclear. Sequencing used PBMCs. The receptor was derived from a woman in her 40s in good health and CMV-seronegative. CDR3 region: CASSLAPLNTGELFF. The CDR3 DNA follows: TGTGCCAGCAGTTTGGCCCCTCTGAACACCGGGGAGCTGTTTTTT.